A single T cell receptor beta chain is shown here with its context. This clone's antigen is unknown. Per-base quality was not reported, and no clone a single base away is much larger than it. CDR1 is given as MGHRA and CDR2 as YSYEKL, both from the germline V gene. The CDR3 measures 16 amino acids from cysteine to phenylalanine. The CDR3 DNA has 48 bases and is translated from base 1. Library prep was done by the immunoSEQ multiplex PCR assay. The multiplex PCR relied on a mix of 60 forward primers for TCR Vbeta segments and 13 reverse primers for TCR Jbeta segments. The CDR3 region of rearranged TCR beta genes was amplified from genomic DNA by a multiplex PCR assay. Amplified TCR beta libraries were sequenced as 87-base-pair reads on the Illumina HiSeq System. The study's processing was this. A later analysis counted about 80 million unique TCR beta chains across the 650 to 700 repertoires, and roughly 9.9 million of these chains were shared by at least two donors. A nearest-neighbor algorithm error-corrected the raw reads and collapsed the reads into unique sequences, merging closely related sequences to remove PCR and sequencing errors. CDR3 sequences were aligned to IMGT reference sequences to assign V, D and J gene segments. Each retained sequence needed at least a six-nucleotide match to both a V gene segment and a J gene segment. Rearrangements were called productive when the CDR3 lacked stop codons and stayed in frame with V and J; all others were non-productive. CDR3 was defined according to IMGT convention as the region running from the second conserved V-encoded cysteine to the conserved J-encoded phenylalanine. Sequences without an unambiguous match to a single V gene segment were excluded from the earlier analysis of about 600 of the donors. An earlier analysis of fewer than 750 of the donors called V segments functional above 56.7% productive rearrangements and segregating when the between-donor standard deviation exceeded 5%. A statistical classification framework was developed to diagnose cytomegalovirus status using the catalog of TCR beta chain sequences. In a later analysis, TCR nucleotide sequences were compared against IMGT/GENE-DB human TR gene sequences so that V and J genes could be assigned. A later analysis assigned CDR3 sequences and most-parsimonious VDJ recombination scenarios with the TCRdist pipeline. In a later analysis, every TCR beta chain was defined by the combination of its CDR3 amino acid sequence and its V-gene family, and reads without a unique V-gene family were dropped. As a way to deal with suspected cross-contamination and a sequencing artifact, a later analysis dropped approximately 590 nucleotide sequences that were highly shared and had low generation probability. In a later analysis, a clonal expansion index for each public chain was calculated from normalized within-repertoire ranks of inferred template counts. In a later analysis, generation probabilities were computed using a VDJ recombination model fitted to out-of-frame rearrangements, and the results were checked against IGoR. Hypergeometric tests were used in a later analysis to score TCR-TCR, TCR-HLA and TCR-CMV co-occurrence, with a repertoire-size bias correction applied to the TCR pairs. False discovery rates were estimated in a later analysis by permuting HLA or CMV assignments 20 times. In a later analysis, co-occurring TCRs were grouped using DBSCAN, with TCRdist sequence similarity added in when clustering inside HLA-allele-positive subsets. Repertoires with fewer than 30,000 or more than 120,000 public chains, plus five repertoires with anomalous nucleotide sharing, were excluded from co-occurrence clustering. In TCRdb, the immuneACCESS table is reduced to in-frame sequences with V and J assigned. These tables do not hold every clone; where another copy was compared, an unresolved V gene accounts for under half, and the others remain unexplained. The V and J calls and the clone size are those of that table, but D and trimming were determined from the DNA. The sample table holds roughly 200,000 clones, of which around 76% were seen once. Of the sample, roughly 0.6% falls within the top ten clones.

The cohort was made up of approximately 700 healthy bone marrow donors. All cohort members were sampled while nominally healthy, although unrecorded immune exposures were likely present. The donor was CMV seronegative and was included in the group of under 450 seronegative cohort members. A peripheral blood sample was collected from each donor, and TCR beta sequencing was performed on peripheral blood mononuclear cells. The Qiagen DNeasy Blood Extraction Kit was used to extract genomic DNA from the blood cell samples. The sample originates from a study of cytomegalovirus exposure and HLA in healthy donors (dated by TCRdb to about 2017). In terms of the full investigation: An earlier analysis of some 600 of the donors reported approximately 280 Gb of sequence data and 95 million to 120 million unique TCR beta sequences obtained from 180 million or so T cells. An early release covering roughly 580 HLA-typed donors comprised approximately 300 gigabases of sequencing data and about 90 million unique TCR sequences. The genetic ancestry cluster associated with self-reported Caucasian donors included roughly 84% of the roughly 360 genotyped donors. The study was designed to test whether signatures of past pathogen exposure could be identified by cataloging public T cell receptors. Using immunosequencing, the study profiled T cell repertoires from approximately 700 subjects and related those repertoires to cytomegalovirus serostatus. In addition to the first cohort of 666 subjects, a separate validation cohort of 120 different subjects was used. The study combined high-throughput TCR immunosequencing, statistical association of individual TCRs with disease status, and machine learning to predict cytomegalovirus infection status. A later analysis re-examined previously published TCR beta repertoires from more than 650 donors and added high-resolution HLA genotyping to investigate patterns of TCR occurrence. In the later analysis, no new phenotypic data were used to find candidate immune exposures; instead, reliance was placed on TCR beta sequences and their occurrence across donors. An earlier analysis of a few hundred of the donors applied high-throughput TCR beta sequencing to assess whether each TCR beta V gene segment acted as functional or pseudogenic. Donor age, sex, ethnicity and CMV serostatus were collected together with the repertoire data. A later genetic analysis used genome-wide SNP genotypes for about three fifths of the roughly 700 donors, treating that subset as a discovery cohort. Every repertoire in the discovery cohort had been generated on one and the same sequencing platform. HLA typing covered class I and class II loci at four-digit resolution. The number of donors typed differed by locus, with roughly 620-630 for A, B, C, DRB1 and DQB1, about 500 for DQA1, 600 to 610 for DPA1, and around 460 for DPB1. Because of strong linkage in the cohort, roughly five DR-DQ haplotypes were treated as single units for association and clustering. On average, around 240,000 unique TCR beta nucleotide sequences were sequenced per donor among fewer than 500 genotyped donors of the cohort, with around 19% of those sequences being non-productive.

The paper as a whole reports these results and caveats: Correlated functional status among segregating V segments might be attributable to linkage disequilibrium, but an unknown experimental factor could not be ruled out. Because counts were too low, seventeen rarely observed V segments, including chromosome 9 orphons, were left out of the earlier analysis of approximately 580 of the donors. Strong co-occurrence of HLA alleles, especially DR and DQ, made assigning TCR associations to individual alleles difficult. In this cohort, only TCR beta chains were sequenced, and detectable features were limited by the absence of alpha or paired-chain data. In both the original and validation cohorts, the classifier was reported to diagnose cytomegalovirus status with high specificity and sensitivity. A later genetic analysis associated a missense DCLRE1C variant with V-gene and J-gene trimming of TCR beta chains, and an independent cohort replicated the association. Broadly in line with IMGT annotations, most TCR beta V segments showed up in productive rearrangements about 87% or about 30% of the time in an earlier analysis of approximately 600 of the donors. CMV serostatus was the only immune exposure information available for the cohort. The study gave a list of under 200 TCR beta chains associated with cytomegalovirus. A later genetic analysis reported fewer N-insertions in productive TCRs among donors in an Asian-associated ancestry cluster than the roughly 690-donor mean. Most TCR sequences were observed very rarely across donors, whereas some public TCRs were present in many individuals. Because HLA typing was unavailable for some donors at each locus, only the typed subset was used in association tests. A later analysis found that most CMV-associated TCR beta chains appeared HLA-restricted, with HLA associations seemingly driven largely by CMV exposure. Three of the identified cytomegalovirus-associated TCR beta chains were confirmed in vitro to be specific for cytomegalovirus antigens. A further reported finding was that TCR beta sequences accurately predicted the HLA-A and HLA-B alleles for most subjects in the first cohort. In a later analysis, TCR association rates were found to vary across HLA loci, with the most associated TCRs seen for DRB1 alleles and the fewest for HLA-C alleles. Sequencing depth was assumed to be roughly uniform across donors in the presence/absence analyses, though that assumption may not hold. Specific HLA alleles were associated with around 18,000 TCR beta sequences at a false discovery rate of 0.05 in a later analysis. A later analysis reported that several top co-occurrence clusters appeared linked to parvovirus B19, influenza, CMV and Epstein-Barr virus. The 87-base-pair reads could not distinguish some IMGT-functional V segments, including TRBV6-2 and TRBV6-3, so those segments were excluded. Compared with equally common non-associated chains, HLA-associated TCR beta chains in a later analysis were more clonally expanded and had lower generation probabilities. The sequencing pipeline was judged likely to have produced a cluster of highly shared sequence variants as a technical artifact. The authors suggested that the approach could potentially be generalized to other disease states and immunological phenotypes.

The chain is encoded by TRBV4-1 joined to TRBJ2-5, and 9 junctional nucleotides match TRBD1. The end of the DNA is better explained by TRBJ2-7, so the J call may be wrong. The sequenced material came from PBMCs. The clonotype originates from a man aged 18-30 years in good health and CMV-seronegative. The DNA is TGCGCCAGCAGCGCGACCCCCGGGACAGGGATCTACGAGCAGTACTTC. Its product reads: CASSATPGTGIYEQYF.